This TCR beta chain derives from a study of blood T cell repertoires in COVID-19. Original data processing: Amplification with reference gene primers provided the estimates of nucleated cell counts. Sequencing was performed with immunoSEQ multiplex PCR; in TCRdb, only in-frame clones are kept and a portion is missing. V and J calls plus clone size are reproduced from that table; the DNA served to infer D and trimming. The table includes about 17,000 clones, 80% to 85% detected once. This clone appeared a few times. Trimming pared 6 bases from V and 2 bases from J, leaving 8 bases between. There are 12 residues in the CDR3. Per germline, CDR1 SNHLY and CDR2 FYNNEI.

The chain carries TRBV2 and TRBJ2-7; a possible D gene is TRBD1 (6 bases). Specimen: peripheral blood. The clonotype was recovered from a man between 60 and 75 years old with acute or convalescent COVID-19. The CDR3 sequence: CASRRDTYEQYF. The CDR3 nucleotides read TGTGCCAGCAGACGGGACACCTACGAGCAGTACTTC. Filled out from reference TRBV2 and TRBJ2-7, the complete variable domain reads EPEVTQTPSHQVTQMGQEVILRCVPISNHLYFYWYRQILGQKVEFLVSFYNNEISEKSEIFDDQFSVERPDGSNFTLKIRSTKLEDSAMYFCASRRDTYEQYFGPGTRLTVT.